This TCR beta chain appears in the sequencing data of a study of blood T cell repertoires in COVID-19. Clones were read by immunoSEQ multiplex PCR, and TCRdb kept only the in-frame ones, dropping some. The sample holds a few hundred thousand clones, roughly nine tenths seen once. Researchers sorted participants into cohorts using their self-reported clinical history. The CDR3 extends over 15 amino acids. Germline assignment: CDR1 SGHNT and CDR2 YENEEA. J gave up 0 bases and V 1 base, and 1 base lay outside the gene matches. The chain couples TRBV11-3 to TRBJ2-3; TRBD2 agrees at 7 bases. The specimen sequenced was PBMCs or T cells enriched from blood (not recorded which). This receptor was obtained from a man younger than 35 who had recovered from COVID-19. Here the CDR3 DNA reads TGTGCCAGCAGCTTAGGGCGGGGGAGCACAGATACGCAGTATTTT. Translated, it gives CASSLGRGSTDTQYF.